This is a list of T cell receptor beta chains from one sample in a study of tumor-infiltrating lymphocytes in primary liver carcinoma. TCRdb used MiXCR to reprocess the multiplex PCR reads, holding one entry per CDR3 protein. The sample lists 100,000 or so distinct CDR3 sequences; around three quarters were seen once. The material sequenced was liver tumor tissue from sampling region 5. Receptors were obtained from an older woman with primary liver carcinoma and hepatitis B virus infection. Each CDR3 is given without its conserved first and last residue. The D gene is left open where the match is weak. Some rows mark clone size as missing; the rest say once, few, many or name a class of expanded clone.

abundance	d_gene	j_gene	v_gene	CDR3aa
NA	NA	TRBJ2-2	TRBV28	ASSKPNGPSTGEPF
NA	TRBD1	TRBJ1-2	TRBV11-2	VSSLNRGFHGYS
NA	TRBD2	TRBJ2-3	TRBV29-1	SVDGWLAGSNTDTQY
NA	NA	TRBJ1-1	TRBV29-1	CVVGTPTRGTEAF
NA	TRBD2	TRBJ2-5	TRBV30	TWSGTSGNQETQY
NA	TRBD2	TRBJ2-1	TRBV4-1	ASSHRLAGSSYNEQS
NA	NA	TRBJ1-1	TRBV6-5	VSKGRYTDAF
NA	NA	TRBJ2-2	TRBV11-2	ASSLRGTGEMF
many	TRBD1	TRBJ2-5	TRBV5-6	ASSLTGQGALETQY
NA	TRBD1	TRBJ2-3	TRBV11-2	ASNPLTGGTDTHY
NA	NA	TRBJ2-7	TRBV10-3	AISKHREDEQY
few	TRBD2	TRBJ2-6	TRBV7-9	ASSRYVLAGKTGANVLT
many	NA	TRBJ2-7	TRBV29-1	SVGGRPHYEQY
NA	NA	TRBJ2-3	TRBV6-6	ASSRAGTTITGTQY
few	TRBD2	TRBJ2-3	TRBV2	ASRPSGRFSTDTQY
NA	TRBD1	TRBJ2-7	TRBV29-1	SVSGTASTYEQY